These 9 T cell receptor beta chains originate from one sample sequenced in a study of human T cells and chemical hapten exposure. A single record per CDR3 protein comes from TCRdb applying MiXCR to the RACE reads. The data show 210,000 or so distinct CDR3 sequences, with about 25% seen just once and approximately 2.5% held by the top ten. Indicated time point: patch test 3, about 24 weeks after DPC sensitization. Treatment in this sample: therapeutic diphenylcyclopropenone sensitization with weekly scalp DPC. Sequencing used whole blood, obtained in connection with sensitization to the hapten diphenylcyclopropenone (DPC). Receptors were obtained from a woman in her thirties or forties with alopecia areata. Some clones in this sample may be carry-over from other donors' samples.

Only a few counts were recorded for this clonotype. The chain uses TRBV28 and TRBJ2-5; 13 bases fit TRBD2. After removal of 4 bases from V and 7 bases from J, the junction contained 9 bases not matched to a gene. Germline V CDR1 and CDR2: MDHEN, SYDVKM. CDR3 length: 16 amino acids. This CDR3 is CASSSSKTSGRLTQYF. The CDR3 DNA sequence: TGTGCCAGCAGTTCCTCAAAGACTAGCGGGAGGTTGACCCAGTACTTC.

The CDR3 DNA sequence: TGTGCCGCCTCATTCTCGAGCGGGGACACAGATACGCAGTATTTT. Translating it yields CAASFSSGDTDTQYF. The chain employs TRBV10-3 and TRBJ2-3; 7 bases agree with TRBD2. Per germline, CDR1 ENHRY and CDR2 SYGVKD. The trim removed 11 bases at V and 2 bases at J, leaving 13 bases unmatched. The CDR3 is 15 residues long.

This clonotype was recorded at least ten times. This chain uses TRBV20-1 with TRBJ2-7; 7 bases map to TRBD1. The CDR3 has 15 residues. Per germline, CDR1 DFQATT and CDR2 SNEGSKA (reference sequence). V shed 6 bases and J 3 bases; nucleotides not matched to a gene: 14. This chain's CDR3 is CSAPPNRGLSYEQYF. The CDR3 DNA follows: TGCAGTGCACCGCCGAACAGGGGTCTAAGCTACGAGCAGTACTTC.

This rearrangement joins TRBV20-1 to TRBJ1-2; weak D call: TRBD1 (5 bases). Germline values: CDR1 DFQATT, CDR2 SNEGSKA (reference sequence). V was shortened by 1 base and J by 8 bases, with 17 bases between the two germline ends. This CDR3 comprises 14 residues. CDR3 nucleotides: TGCAGTGCTAGAGGGGGACTCAGCCCTTTAGGCTACACCTTC. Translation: CSARGGLSPLGYTF.

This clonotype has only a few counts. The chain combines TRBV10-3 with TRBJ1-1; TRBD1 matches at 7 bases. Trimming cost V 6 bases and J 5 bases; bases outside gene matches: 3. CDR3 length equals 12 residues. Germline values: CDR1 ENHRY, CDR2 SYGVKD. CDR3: CAISRGSTEAFF. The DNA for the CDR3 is TGTGCCATCAGCAGGGGGTCAACTGAAGCTTTCTTT.

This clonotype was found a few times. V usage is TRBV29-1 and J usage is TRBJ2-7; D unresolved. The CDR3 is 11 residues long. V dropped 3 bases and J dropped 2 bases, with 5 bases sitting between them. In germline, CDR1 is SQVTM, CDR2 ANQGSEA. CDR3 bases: TGCAGCGTTGAGTCCCCCTACGAGCAGTACTTC. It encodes CSVESPYEQYF.

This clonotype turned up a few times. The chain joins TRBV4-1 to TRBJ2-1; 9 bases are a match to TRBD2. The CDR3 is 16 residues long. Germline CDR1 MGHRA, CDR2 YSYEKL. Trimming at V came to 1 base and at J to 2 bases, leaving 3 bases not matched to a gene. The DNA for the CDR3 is TGCGCCAGCAGCCAAGGGGCGGGAGGGCCCTACAATGAGCAGTTCTTC. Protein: CASSQGAGGPYNEQFF.

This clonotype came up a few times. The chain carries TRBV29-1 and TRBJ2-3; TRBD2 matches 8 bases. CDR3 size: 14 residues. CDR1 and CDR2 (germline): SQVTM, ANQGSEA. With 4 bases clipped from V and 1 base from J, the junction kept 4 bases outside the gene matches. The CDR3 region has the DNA TGCAGCGTTGCCGGGGGGGGGGGCACAGATACGCAGTATTTT. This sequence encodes CSVAGGGGTDTQYF.

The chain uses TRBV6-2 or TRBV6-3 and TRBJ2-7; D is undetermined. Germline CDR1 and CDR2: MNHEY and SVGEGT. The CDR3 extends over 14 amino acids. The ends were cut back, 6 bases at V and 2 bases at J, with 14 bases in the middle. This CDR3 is CASSPPRATYEQYF. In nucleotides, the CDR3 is TGTGCCAGCAGCCCGCCCCGGGCTACCTACGAGCAGTACTTC.